This T cell receptor (beta chain) was sequenced in a study of T cell responses to AZD1222 COVID-19 vaccine. The V and J ends lost 0 bases and 10 bases respectively, with 10 bases between them. CDR3 length equals 13 residues. Germline loops: CDR1 LGHDT, CDR2 YNNKEL (reference sequence). Generated by immunoSEQ multiplex PCR, the TCRdb table keeps only in-frame clones and is missing some. The sample yields approximately 100,000 clones, around 94% seen once. The chain recombines TRBV3-1 (or the pseudogene TRBV3-2) with TRBJ2-1; D is ambiguous. The sample in question was peripheral blood, obtained on day 0 of AZD1222 vaccination. This TCR derives from an adult in good health. The chain's CDR3 is CASSQERPREQFF. For the CDR3, the DNA is TGTGCCAGCAGCCAAGAGCGACCGCGGGAGCAGTTCTTC.